The 6 T cell receptor beta chains listed next were all sequenced from one sample in a study of graft-versus-host responses after intestinal transplantation. Lymphocytes (intraepithelial and lamina propria) were released by processing the graft tissue. The method was immunoSEQ multiplex PCR; TCRdb's version includes in-frame clones alone and lacks a portion of them. The sample lists about 37,000 clones; 87% were seen once. The sample here was ileum tissue, taken more than 200 days after intestinal transplant. The source is a human patient who received an intestinal transplant, so some T cells may come from the graft donor.

The gene calls are TRBV18 and TRBJ2-2, with unresolved D. The CDR3 spans 15 residues. The germline gives CDR1 KGHSH, CDR2 LQKENI. Trimming removed 8 bases at V and 2 bases at J, with 15 bases between. The CDR3 loop reads CASQNRGVNTGELFF. The CDR3 DNA is TGTGCCAGCCAAAACCGTGGAGTTAACACCGGGGAGCTGTTTTTT.

This clone appeared a few times. V gene TRBV5-4 combines with J gene TRBJ1-4; possibly TRBD1 for D (5 bases). The CDR3 sequence is 17 residues long. Trimming removed 4 bases at V and 0 bases at J, with 16 bases between. Germline CDR1 and CDR2: SGHNT and YYREEE (reference sequence). The CDR3 DNA reads TGTGCCAGCAGCCCCGGGTCCGGGGCTGCAACTAATGAAAAACTGTTTTTT. Protein sequence: CASSPGSGAATNEKLFF.

Only one count was recorded for this clone. CDR3 in DNA: TGCGCCAGCAGCCCAAGGGAGGGGGAAAAACTGTTTTTT. Translating gives CASSPREGEKLFF. The genes are TRBV5-1 and TRBJ1-4; tentatively, D is TRBD1 (5 bases). CDR3 length: 13 amino acids. The V and J ends lost 4 bases and 8 bases respectively, with 12 bases between them. Germline V lookup: CDR1 SGHRS, CDR2 YFSETQ.

As concerns this clone: This is likely a read error, given that the CDR3 carries no conserved phenylalanine or tryptophan at its end. The gene calls are TRBV5-5 and TRBJ2-7, with D possibly matching TRBD1 (6 bases). The CDR3 has 11 residues. The V end was cut by 0 bases, the J end by 9 bases, with 7 bases between. CDR1 and CDR2 (germline): SGHKS, YYEKEE (reference sequence). CDR3 sequence reads: CASSLEGGQYL. CDR3 DNA: TGTGCCAGCAGCTTGGAAGGGGGGCAGTACCTC.

V usage is TRBV11-2 and J usage is TRBJ1-2; TRBD1 agrees at 10 bases. The germline V gene has CDR1 SGHAT and CDR2 FQNNGV. Trimming at V came to 3 bases and at J to 6 bases, leaving 4 bases not matched to a gene. The length of the CDR3 is 14 residues. CDR3 coding DNA: TGTGCCAGCAGCTTTGGGACAGGGGCCCATGGCTACACCTTC. Its translation: CASSFGTGAHGYTF. Drawing the rest from reference TRBV11-2 and TRBJ1-2, the complete variable domain is EAGVAQSPRYKIIEKRQSVAFWCNPISGHATLYWYQQILGQGPKLLIQFQNNGVVDDSQLPKDRFSAERLKGVDSTLKIQPAKLEDSAVYLCASSFGTGAHGYTFGSGTRLTVV.

The V call is TRBV4-2, the J call TRBJ2-5; 13 nucleotides match TRBD2. The DNA end favors TRBJ2-7, so the J call may be wrong. The germline V gene has CDR1 LGHNA and CDR2 YNFKEQ. The CDR3 consists of 16 residues. In DNA form, the CDR3 reads TGTGCCAGCAGCCAAGGACTAGCGGGAGGTCGGTACGAGCAGTACTTC. Encoded protein: CASSQGLAGGRYEQYF.